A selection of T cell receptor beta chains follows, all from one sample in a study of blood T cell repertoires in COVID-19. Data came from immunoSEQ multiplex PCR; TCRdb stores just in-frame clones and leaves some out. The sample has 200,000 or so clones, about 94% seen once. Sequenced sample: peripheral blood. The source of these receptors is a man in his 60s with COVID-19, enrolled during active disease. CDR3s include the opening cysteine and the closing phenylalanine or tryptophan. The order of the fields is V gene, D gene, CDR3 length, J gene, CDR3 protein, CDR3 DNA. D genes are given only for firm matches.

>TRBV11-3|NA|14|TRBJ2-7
CASSPRDGDYEQYF
TGTGCCAGCAGCCCTCGTGACGGGGACTACGAGCAGTACTTC
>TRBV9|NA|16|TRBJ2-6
CAIPGQSASGANVLTF
TGTGCCATCCCCGGACAGTCTGCCTCTGGGGCCAACGTCCTGACTTTC
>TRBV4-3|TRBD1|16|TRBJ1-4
CASSQEGTGETEKLFF
TGCGCCAGCAGCCAAGAGGGGACAGGGGAGACTGAAAAACTGTTTTTT
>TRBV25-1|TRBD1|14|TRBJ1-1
CASSAGTGVTEAFF
TGTGCCAGCAGTGCCGGGACAGGGGTGACTGAAGCTTTCTTT
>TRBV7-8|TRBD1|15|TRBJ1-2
CASSLAGQGVRGYTF
TGTGCCAGCAGCTTAGCGGGACAGGGTGTTAGAGGCTACACCTTC
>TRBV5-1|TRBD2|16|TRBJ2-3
CASSLAASGGADTQYF
TGCGCCAGCAGCTTGGCGGCTAGCGGGGGGGCGGATACGCAGTATTTT
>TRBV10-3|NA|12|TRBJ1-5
CAVRDTDQPQHF
TGTGCCGTCCGGGACACTGATCAGCCCCAGCATTTT
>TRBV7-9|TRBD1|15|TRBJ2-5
CASSLGDRGGETQYF
TGTGCCAGCAGCTTAGGGGACAGGGGAGGGGAGACCCAGTACTTC
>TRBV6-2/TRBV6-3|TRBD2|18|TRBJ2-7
CASSYSPSASGFTYEQYF
TGTGCCAGCAGTTACTCTCCGTCCGCTAGCGGTTTTACCTACGAGCAGTACTTC
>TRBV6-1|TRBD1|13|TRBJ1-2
CASSEDRDYGYTF
TGTGCCAGCAGTGAGGACAGGGACTATGGCTACACCTTC
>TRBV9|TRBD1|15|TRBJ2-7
CASSGGTGAFYEQYF
TGTGCCAGCAGCGGCGGGACAGGGGCTTTCTACGAGCAGTACTTC
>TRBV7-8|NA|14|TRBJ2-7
CASSLGAHAYEQYF
TGTGCCAGCAGCTTGGGGGCTCACGCCTACGAGCAGTACTTC